This T cell receptor (beta chain) originates from a study of Ad26.COV2.S vaccination and SARS-CoV-2 variants. Whole-study findings and limits: CD8+ and CD4+ T cells specific for spike reportedly responded with substantial breadth after vaccination.

To note about this clone: Its antigen remains unknown.

Some clones are missing from TCRdb's copy, which holds only in-frame ones; the method was immunoSEQ multiplex PCR. Of 40,000 to 55,000 clones listed, about 80% are singletons. This specimen consisted of peripheral blood, obtained after recovery from COVID-19. The clonotype originates from a human donor who had recovered from COVID-19.

In DNA, the CDR3 is TGTGCCAGCAGTTTACCTGTAGGAGGGGGCGCCCCTTGGAACTATGGCTACACCTTC. Translation gives CASSLPVGGGAPWNYGYTF. The chain uses TRBV28 and TRBJ1-2; 7 bases agree with TRBD1. The CDR3 totals 19 residues. Per germline, CDR1 MDHEN and CDR2 SYDVKM. The V and J ends lost 2 bases and 2 bases, in that order; junction bases with no gene match: 17.